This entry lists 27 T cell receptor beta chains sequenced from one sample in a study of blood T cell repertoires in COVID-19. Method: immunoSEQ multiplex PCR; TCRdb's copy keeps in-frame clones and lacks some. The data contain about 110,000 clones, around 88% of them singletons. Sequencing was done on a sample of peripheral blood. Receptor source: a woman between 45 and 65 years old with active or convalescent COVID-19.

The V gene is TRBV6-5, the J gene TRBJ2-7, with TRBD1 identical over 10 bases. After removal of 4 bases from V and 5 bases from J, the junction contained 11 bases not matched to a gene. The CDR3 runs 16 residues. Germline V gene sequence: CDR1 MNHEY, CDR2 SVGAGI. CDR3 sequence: CASSFFSGTGVDEQYF. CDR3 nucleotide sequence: TGTGCCAGCAGTTTCTTCTCCGGGACAGGGGTGGACGAGCAGTACTTC.

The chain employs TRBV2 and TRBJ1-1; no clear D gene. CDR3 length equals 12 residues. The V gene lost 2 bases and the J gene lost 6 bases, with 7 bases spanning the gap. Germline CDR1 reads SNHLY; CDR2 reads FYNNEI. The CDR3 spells CASSEIRSEAFF. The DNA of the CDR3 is TGTGCCAGCAGTGAAATCAGGTCTGAAGCTTTCTTT.

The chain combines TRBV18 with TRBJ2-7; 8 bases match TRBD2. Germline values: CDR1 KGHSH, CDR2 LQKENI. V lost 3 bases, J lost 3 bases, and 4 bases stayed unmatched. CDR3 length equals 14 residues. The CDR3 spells CASSPAGGNYEQYF. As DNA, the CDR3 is TGTGCCAGCTCACCTGCGGGGGGCAACTACGAGCAGTACTTC.

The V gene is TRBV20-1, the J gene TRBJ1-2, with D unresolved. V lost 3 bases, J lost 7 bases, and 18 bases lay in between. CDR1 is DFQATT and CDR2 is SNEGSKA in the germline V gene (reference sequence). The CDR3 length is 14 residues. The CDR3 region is CSASEIARELGYTF. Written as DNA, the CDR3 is TGCAGTGCTAGTGAGATAGCGAGGGAACTTGGCTACACCTTC.

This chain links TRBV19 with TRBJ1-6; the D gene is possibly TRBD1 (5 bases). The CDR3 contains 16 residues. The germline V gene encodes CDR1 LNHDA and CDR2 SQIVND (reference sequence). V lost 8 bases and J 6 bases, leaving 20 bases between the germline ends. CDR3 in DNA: TGTGCCAGTGGAAATACAGACAGTCCATTTAATTCACCCCTCCACTTT. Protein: CASGNTDSPFNSPLHF.

The CDR3 nucleotides read TGTGCCAGCAGCTCTTCTAGCCGGTTCTACAATGAGCAGTTCTTC. It translates to CASSSSSRFYNEQFF. The gene calls are TRBV6-5 and TRBJ2-1; a possible D gene is TRBD2 (5 bases). Trimming removed 6 bases at V and 3 bases at J, with 15 bases between. Germline V gene sequence: CDR1 MNHEY, CDR2 SVGAGI. CDR3 length: 15 amino acids.

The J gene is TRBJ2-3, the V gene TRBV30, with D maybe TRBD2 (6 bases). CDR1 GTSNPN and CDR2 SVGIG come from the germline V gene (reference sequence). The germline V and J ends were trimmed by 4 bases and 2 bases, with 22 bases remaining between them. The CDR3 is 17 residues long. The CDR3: CAWTPREAGTFTDTQYF. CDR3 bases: TGTGCCTGGACCCCAAGGGAGGCGGGAACCTTCACAGATACGCAGTATTTT.

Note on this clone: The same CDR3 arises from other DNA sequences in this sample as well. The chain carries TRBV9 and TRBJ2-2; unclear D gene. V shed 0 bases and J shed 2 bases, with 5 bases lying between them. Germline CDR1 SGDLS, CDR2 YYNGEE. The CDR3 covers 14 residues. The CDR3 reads CASSVAGNTGELFF. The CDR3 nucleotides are TGTGCCAGCAGCGTAGCAGGAAACACCGGGGAGCTGTTTTTT.

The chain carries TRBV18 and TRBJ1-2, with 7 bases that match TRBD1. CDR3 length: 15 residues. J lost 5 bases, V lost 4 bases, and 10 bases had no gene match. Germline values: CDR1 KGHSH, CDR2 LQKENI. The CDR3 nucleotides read TGTGCCAGCTCACGATCCCCCGGGACAGATTATGGCTACACCTTC. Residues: CASSRSPGTDYGYTF.

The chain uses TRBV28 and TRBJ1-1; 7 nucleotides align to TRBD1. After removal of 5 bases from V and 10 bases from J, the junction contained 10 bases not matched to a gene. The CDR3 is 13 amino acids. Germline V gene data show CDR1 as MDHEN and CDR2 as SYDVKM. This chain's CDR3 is CASSADRVERAFF. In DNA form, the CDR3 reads TGTGCCAGCAGTGCTGACAGGGTAGAGCGAGCTTTCTTT. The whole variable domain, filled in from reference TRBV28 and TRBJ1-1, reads DVKVTQSSRYLVKRTGEKVFLECVQDMDHENMFWYRQDPGLGLRLIYFSYDVKMKEKGDIPEGYSVSREKKERFSLILESASTNQTSMYLCASSADRVERAFFGQGTRLTVV.

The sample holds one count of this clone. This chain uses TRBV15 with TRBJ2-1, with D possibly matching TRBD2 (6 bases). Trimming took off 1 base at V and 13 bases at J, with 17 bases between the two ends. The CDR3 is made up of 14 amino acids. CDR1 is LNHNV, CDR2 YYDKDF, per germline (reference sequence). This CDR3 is CATSRAGALQTQFF. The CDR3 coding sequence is TGTGCCACCAGCAGAGCGGGAGCCCTACAGACACAGTTCTTC.

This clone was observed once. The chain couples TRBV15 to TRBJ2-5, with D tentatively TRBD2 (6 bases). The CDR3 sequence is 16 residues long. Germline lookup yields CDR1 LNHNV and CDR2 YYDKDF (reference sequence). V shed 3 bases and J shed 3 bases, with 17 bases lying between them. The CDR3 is CATSSFLGRGKETQYF. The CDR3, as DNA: TGTGCCACCAGCAGCTTCCTCGGGAGAGGAAAAGAGACCCAGTACTTC. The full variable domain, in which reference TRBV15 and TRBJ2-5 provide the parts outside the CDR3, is DAMVIQNPRYQVTQFGKPVTLSCSQTLNHNVMYWYQQKSSQAPKLLFHYYDKDFNNEADTPDNFQSRRPNTSFCFLDIRSPGLGDTAMYLCATSSFLGRGKETQYFGPGTRLLVL.

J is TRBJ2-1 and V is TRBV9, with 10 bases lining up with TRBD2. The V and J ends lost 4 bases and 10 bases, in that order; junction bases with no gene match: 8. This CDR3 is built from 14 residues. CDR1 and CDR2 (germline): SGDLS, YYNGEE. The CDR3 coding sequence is TGTGCCAGCAGCATTATAGCGGGAGGCTCCGAGCAGTTCTTC. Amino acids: CASSIIAGGSEQFF.

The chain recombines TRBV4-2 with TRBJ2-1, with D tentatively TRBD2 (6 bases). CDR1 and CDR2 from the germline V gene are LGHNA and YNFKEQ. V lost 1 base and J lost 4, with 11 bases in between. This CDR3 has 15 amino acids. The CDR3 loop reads CASSQGRRGYNEQFF. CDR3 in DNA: TGTGCCAGCAGCCAAGGTCGGCGGGGATACAATGAGCAGTTCTTC.

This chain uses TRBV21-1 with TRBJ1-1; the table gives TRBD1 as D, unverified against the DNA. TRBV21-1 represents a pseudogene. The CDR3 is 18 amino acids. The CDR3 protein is CASSTRTPYRYMNTEAFF. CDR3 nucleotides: TGTGCCAGCAGCACTCGGACACCATACCGTTATATGAACACTGAAGCTTTCTTT.

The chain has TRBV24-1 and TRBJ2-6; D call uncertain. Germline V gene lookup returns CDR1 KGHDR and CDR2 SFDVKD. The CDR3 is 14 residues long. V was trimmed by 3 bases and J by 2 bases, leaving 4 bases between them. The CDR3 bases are TGTGCCACCAGTGATCAGACTGGGGCCAACGTCCTGACTTTC. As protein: CATSDQTGANVLTF.

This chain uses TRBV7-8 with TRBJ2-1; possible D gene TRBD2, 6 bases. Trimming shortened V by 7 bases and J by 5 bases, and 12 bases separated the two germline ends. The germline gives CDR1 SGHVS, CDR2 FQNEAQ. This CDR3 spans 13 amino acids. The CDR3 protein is CASILAGHNEQFF. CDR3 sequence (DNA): TGTGCCAGCATACTAGCAGGCCACAATGAGCAGTTCTTC.

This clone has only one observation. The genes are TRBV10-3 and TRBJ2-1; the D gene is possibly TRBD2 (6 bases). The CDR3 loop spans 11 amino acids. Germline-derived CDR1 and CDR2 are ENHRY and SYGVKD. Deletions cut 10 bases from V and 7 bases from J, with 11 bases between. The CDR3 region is CATGGENEQFF. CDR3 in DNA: TGTGCCACCGGGGGTGAGAATGAGCAGTTCTTC.

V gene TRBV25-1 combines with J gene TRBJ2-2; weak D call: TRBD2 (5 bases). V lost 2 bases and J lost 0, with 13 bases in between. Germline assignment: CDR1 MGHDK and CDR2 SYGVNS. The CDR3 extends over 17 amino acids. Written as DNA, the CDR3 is TGTGCCAGCAGTGAAGTCGACTACCTGGCGAACACCGGGGAGCTGTTTTTT. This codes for CASSEVDYLANTGELFF.

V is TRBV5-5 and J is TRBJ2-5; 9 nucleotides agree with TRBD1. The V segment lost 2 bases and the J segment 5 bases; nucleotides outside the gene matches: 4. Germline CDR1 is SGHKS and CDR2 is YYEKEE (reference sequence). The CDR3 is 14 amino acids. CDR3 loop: CASSFTGGWETQYF. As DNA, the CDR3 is TGTGCCAGCAGCTTTACAGGGGGCTGGGAGACCCAGTACTTC. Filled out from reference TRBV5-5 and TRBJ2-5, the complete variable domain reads DAGVTQSPTHLIKTRGQQVTLRCSPISGHKSVSWYQQVLGQGPQFIFQYYEKEERGRGNFPDRFSARQFPNYSSELNVNALLLGDSALYLCASSFTGGWETQYFGPGTRLLVL.

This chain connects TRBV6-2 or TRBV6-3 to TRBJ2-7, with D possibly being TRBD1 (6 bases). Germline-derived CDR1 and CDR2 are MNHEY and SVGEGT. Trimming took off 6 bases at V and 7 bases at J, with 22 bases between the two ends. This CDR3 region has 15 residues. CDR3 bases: TGTGCCAGCAGCAACACTTGGACAGAGGGGATAGAGCAGTACTTC. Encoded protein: CASSNTWTEGIEQYF.

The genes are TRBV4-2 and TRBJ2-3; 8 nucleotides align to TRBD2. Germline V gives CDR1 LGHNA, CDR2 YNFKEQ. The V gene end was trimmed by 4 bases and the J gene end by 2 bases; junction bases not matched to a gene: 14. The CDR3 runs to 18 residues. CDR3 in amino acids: CASSRSLTSGLDTDTQYF. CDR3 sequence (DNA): TGTGCCAGCAGCCGAAGCCTTACTAGCGGACTAGACACAGATACGCAGTATTTT.

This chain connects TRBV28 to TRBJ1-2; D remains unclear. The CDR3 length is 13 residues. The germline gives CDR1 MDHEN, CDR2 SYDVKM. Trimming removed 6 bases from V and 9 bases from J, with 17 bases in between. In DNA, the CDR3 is TGTGCCAGCAGCGTGGCCGGGAGACGGAGCTACACCTTC. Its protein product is CASSVAGRRSYTF.

The chain's CDR3 is CAWASGGVPFQTQYF. CDR3 in DNA: TGTGCCTGGGCATCAGGGGGCGTCCCCTTCCAGACCCAGTACTTC. The chain recombines TRBV30 with TRBJ2-5; 8 nucleotides match TRBD1. The CDR3 consists of 15 residues. Germline V gene data show CDR1 as GTSNPN and CDR2 as SVGIG (reference sequence). Trimming removed 5 bases from V and 6 bases from J; junction bases left unmatched: 14.

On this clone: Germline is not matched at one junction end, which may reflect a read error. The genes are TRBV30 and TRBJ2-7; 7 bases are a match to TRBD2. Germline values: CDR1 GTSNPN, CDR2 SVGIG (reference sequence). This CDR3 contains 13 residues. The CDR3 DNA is TGTGCGTGGAGTGGCGGGGGAGGGCTCGAGCAGTACTTC. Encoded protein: CAWSGGGGLEQYF.

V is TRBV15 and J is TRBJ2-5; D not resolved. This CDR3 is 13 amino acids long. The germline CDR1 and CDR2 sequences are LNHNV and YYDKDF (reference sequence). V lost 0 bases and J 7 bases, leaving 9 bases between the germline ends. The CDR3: CATSREPERTQYF. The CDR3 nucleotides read TGTGCCACCAGCAGAGAACCGGAGAGGACCCAGTACTTC.

The CDR3 bases are TGTGCCAGCAGTACCCTCCGGACGGGAGAAATCTCCTACGAGCAGTACTTC. It specifies CASSTLRTGEISYEQYF. This chain connects TRBV6-2 or TRBV6-3 to TRBJ2-7, with D possibly matching TRBD2 (6 bases). The CDR3 runs 17 residues. V lost 5 bases and J 0 bases, leaving 20 bases between the germline ends. The germline V gene encodes CDR1 MNHEY and CDR2 SVGEGT.